Following are 11 T cell receptor beta chains from one sample sequenced in a study of cytomegalovirus exposure and HLA in healthy donors. The PCR contained 60 Vbeta and 13 Jbeta primers. Assay: immunoSEQ multiplex PCR; the TCRdb copy retains only in-frame clones and omits some. The specimen's table records 65,000 to 95,000 clones. The source material was PBMCs. The receptor set was obtained from a woman in her fifties or sixties in good health and CMV-seronegative.

The chain uses TRBV7-3 and TRBJ2-7; 7 nucleotides line up with TRBD1. J lost 4 bases, V lost 5 bases, and 14 bases had no gene match. The CDR3 is made up of 16 amino acids. Germline V CDR1 and CDR2: SGHTA, FQGTGA. In DNA, the CDR3 is TGTGCCAGCAGCCCCCTCGGACAGGCCCCTTTATACGAGCAGTACTTC. This encodes CASSPLGQAPLYEQYF.

The rearrangement links TRBV15 to TRBJ2-2; 12 bases are shared with TRBD2. The germline gives CDR1 LNHNV, CDR2 YYDKDF (reference sequence). The CDR3 has 16 amino acids. The junction had 5 bases not matched to a gene; V was cut back by 2 bases and J by 7 bases. For the CDR3, the DNA is TGTGCCACCAGCAGACTGCTAGCGGGAGGGGGCGGGGAGCTGTTTTTT. This codes for CATSRLLAGGGGELFF.

The chain has TRBV11-3 and TRBJ2-2, with TRBD2 matching 12 bases. The CDR3 runs 15 residues. V trimming: 3 bases; J trimming: 4 bases; junction bases outside the gene matches: 0. Germline loops: CDR1 SGHNT, CDR2 YENEEA. DNA for the CDR3: TGTGCCAGCAGCTTGACTAGCGGGAGCACCGGGGAGCTGTTTTTT. Translated: CASSLTSGSTGELFF.

The rearrangement uses TRBV28 and TRBJ2-7; D is perhaps TRBD2 (6 bases). Germline V gene lookup returns CDR1 MDHEN and CDR2 SYDVKM. V lost 6 bases and J 7 bases, leaving 16 bases between the germline ends. The CDR3 contains 13 residues. The CDR3 here is CASREGDPGEQYF. DNA for the CDR3: TGTGCCAGCAGGGAGGGAGACCCCGGGGAGCAGTACTTC.

The chain is built from TRBV19 and TRBJ2-5; 7 positions match TRBD1. The better agreement between TRBJ2-7 and the DNA end casts doubt on the J call. This CDR3 has 15 residues. CDR1 is LNHDA and CDR2 is SQIVND in the germline V gene (reference sequence). The DNA of the CDR3 is TGTGCCAGTAGTATAGCTATAGACAGGGACCACGAGCAGTACTTC. Its translation: CASSIAIDRDHEQYF.

V usage is TRBV19 and J usage is TRBJ2-5; D unresolved. The CDR3 is 13 residues long. Trimming left V 6 bases short and J 0 bases short, with 8 bases between. From germline, CDR1 is LNHDA and CDR2 SQIVND (reference sequence). This CDR3 is CASRSPNQETQYF. For the CDR3, the DNA is TGTGCCAGTAGGAGTCCGAACCAAGAGACCCAGTACTTC.

The V call is TRBV27, the J call TRBJ2-7; TRBD2 agrees at 8 bases. The CDR3 contains 16 residues. The J segment lost 2 bases and the V segment lost 0 bases, leaving 6 bases of the junction unmatched. CDR1 and CDR2 (germline): MNHEY, SMNVEV (reference sequence). CDR3 nucleotides: TGTGCCAGCAGTTTATCGGATCCGGGACTAGCCTACGAGCAGTACTTC. It encodes CASSLSDPGLAYEQYF.

The gene calls are TRBV5-5 and TRBJ2-7, with 14 bases identical to TRBD2. The length of the CDR3 is 15 residues. Germline values: CDR1 SGHKS, CDR2 YYEKEE (reference sequence). The trim removed 5 bases at V and 2 bases at J, leaving 3 bases unmatched. CDR3 in amino acids: CASSRLAGGTYEQYF. DNA of the CDR3: TGTGCCAGCAGTCGACTAGCGGGAGGGACCTACGAGCAGTACTTC.

The chain couples TRBV5-4 to TRBJ1-3, with D possibly TRBD1 on 6 matching bases. CDR1 is SGHNT, CDR2 YYREEE, per germline (reference sequence). The V gene lost 0 bases and the J gene lost 5 bases, with 15 bases spanning the gap. CDR3 length equals 16 residues. Here the CDR3 DNA reads TGTGCCAGCAGCTTGGCCGGTTTGGGGGCACGAAACACCATATATTTT. Translating it yields CASSLAGLGARNTIYF.

The CDR3 nucleotides are TGTGCCAGCAGTTACGACCGCCTCGGGGGCTACACCTTC. Residues: CASSYDRLGGYTF. The chain employs TRBV6-5 and TRBJ1-2, with D unclear. V dropped 2 bases and J dropped 8 bases, with 12 bases sitting between them. CDR3 length equals 13 residues. Germline-derived CDR1 and CDR2 are MNHEY and SVGAGI.

The gene calls are TRBV29-1 and TRBJ2-1, with TRBD2 matching 9 bases. V was pared by 7 bases and J by 0 bases, with 7 bases of the junction left unmatched. This CDR3 has 15 amino acids. CDR1 and CDR2 from the germline V gene are SQVTM and ANQGSEA. The CDR3 DNA sequence: TGCAGCGCCCTTAGCGGGAGTCCCTCCTACAATGAGCAGTTCTTC. Its translation is CSALSGSPSYNEQFF.